The 10 T cell receptor beta chains below all came from one sample that was sequenced in a study of CD4 T cells in relation to SARS-CoV-2 and coronaviruses. The data were produced by immunoSEQ multiplex PCR, yet TCRdb's version contains in-frame clones alone and is incomplete. The top ten hold 9.5% to 15% of the sample, which has roughly 24,000 clones, about 75% seen once. The antigens for these receptors are not known. Before the COVID-19 pandemic, during about 2011-2019, CD4+ T cells were taken from unexposed donors. CD4+ T cells were isolated from the cells after roughly 11 days of culture. Sequenced sample: CD4+ T cells from PBMCs, cultured in vitro. The receptor set was obtained from a human donor in good health.

This clone was seen more than once but under ten times. This rearrangement joins TRBV19 to TRBJ1-4; D not certain. The germline V and J ends were trimmed by 3 bases and 8 bases, with 19 bases remaining between them. Germline values: CDR1 LNHDA, CDR2 SQIVND (reference sequence). This CDR3 is 16 amino acids long. CDR3 coding DNA: TGTGCCAGTAGTATTTATCTGGGCCGTTCGGAAGAAAAACTGTTTTTT. Amino acid sequence: CASSIYLGRSEEKLFF.

The rearrangement uses TRBV11-2 and TRBJ1-1; D might be TRBD1 (5 bases). Germline values: CDR1 SGHAT, CDR2 FQNNGV. This CDR3 is built from 15 residues. V was cut by 2 bases and J by 1 base, with 11 bases left in between. The DNA for the CDR3 is TGTGCCAGCAGCTTACGGGGACCTACGAACACTGAAGCTTTCTTT. As protein: CASSLRGPTNTEAFF.

V gene TRBV5-1 combines with J gene TRBJ1-6, with D hard to call. The CDR3 sequence is 18 residues long. CDR1 is SGHRS, CDR2 YFSETQ, per germline. The V and J ends lost 0 bases and 0 bases respectively, with 13 bases between them. In nucleotides, the CDR3 is TGCGCCAGCAGCTTGGAAGCTAGTGGGAGCTCCTATAATTCACCCCTCCACTTT. As protein: CASSLEASGSSYNSPLHF.

The rearrangement uses TRBV24-1 and TRBJ1-5; 9 nucleotides line up with TRBD1. Germline V CDR1 and CDR2: KGHDR, SFDVKD. V gave up 5 bases and J gave up 4 bases; unmatched junction bases: 8. The CDR3 covers 16 residues. The CDR3 loop is CATSGSGTGWNQPQHF. CDR3 in DNA: TGTGCCACCAGTGGCTCCGGGACAGGGTGGAATCAGCCCCAGCATTTT.

This clone was seen just once. The rearrangement joins TRBV19 to TRBJ2-1; D possibly uses TRBD1 or TRBD2 (5 bases each). V was pared by 3 bases and J by 1 base, with 13 bases between. The CDR3 totals 16 residues. The germline CDR1 and CDR2 sequences are LNHDA and SQIVND (reference sequence). CDR3 in DNA: TGTGCCAGTAGTATTTCGGGGCGTGGGTCCTACAATGAGCAGTTCTTC. Translation gives CASSISGRGSYNEQFF.

This rearrangement joins TRBV3-1 (or the pseudogene TRBV3-2) to TRBJ2-2; 12 bases match TRBD2. Germline CDR1 is LGHDT and CDR2 is YNNKEL (reference sequence). Unmatched junction bases numbered 6, after V lost 0 bases and J lost 4 bases. There are 18 residues in the CDR3. This chain's CDR3 is CASSQESSGRASTGELFF. The CDR3 region has the DNA TGTGCCAGCAGCCAAGAATCTAGCGGGAGGGCCTCCACCGGGGAGCTGTTTTTT.

This clone was observed a handful of times. The chain couples TRBV12-3 or TRBV12-4 to TRBJ2-3, with D possibly TRBD2 on 5 matching bases. There are 12 residues in the CDR3. V was cut by 11 bases and J by 5 bases, with 14 bases left in between. The CDR3 spells CASLRAGDTQYF. The CDR3 DNA reads as TGTGCCTCACTCCGGGCGGGAGATACGCAGTATTTT.

The chain carries TRBV12-3 or TRBV12-4 and TRBJ2-3; D is unclear. CDR3 length equals 10 residues. Trimming stripped 3 bases from V and 8 bases from J, with 3 bases between. In nucleotides, the CDR3 is TGTGCCAGCAGTTTTGGTACGCAGTATTTT. Encoded protein: CASSFGTQYF.

The chain recombines TRBV12-3 or TRBV12-4 with TRBJ1-5; D might be TRBD1 (6 bases). V shed 3 bases and J shed 6 bases, with 9 bases lying between them. This CDR3 has 13 amino acids. For the CDR3, the DNA is TGTGCCAGCAGTTTTGGGGGGGCTCAGCCCCAGCATTTT. The encoded protein is CASSFGGAQPQHF.

The rearrangement links TRBV28 to TRBJ1-5; 7 bases agree with TRBD1. Germline V CDR1 and CDR2: MDHEN, SYDVKM. CDR3 length equals 15 residues. J was trimmed by 3 bases and V by 1 base; bases with no gene match: 3. The CDR3 region has the DNA TGTGCCAGCAGTTTATTACAGGGGCCCAATCAGCCCCAGCATTTT. This codes for CASSLLQGPNQPQHF.